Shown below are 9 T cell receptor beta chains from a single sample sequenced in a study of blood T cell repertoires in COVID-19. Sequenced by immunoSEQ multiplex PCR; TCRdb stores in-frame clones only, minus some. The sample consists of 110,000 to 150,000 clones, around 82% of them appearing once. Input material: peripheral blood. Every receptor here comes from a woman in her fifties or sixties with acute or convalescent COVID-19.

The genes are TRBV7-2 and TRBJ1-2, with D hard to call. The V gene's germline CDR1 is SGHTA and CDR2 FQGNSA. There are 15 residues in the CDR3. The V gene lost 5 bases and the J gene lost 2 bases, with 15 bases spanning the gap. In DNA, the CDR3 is TGTGCCAGCAGCACCCGAGAAGCTTACAACTATGGCTACACCTTC. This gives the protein CASSTREAYNYGYTF. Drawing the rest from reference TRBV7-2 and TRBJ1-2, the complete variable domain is GAGVSQSPSNKVTEKGKDVELRCDPISGHTALYWYRQSLGQGLEFLIYFQGNSAPDKSGLPSDRFSAERTGGSVSTLTIQRTQQEDSAVYLCASSTREAYNYGYTFGSGTRLTVV.

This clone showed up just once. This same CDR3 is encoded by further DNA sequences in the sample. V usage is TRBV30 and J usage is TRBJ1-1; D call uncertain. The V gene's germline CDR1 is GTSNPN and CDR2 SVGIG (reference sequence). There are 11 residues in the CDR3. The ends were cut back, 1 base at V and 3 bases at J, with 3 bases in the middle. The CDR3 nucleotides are TGTGCCTGGAGTGCGTACACTGAAGCTTTCTTT. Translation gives CAWSAYTEAFF.

The CDR3: CASSLGTGNKGYTF. CDR3 in DNA: TGTGCCAGCAGTTTAGGTACAGGGAATAAAGGCTACACCTTC. V and J are TRBV27 and TRBJ1-2; possibly TRBD1 for D (6 bases). The CDR3 spans 14 residues. CDR1 and CDR2 (germline): MNHEY, SMNVEV (reference sequence). Deletions cut 2 bases from V and 8 bases from J, with 15 bases between.

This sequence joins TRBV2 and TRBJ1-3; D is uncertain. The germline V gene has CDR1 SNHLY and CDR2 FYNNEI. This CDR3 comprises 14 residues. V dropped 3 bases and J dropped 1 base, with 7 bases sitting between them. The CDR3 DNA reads TGTGCCAGCAGTGAGAGGGTGTCTGGAAACACCATATATTTT. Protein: CASSERVSGNTIYF.

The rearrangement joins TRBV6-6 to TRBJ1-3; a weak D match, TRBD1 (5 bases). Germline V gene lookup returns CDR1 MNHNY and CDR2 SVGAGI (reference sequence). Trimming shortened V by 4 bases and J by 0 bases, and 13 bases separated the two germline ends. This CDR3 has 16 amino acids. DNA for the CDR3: TGTGCCAGCAGTTCTGACAGACAGAGCTCTGGAAACACCATATATTTT. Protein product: CASSSDRQSSGNTIYF.

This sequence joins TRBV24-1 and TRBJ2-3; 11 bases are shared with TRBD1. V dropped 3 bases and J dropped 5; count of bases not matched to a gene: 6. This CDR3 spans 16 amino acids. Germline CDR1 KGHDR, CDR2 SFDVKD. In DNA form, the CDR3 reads TGTGCCACCAGTGATCCTGGGACAGGGGGAGGAGATACGCAGTATTTT. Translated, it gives CATSDPGTGGGDTQYF.

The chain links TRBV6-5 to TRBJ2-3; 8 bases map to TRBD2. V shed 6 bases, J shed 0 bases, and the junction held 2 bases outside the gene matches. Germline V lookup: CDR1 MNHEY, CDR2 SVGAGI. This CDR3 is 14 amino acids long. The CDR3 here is CASSPGGSTDTQYF. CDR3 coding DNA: TGTGCCAGCAGCCCGGGGGGGAGCACAGATACGCAGTATTTT.

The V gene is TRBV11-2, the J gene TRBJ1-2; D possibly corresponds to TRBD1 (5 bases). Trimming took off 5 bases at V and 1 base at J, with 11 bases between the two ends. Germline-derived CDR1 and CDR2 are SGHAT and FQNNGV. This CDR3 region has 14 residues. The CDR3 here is CASSPRGGNYGYTF. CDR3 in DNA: TGTGCCAGCAGCCCCCGGGGGGGTAACTATGGCTACACCTTC. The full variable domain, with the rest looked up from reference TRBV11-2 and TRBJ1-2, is EAGVAQSPRYKIIEKRQSVAFWCNPISGHATLYWYQQILGQGPKLLIQFQNNGVVDDSQLPKDRFSAERLKGVDSTLKIQPAKLEDSAVYLCASSPRGGNYGYTFGSGTRLTVV.

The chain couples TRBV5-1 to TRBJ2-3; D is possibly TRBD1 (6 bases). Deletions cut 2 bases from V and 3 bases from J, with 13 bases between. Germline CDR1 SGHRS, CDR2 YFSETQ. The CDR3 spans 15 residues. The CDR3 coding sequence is TGCGCCAGCAGCTTACAGGGTAGGGTGACAGATACGCAGTATTTT. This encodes CASSLQGRVTDTQYF.